This T cell receptor beta chain stems from a study of cytomegalovirus exposure and HLA in healthy donors. The study's findings and limits: High sensitivity and specificity were reportedly achieved when the classifier diagnosed cytomegalovirus status. Follow-up analysis found HLA locus-dependent TCR association rates, highest for DRB1 and lowest for HLA-C.

Primers included in the PCR were 60 Vbeta and 13 Jbeta primers. The data were produced by immunoSEQ multiplex PCR, yet TCRdb's version contains in-frame clones alone and is incomplete. The sample holds some 77,000 clones, 65% to 85% seen once. Comments on this clone: Its specificity is unknown.

The clonotype originates from a woman aged 40 to 50 in good health and CMV-seropositive. The sample was PBMCs.

The CDR3 is CASSLASGQGTEQYF. The CDR3 DNA reads TGTGCCAGCAGCTTGGCTTCGGGACAGGGAACCGAGCAGTACTTC. The V and J genes are TRBV5-4 and TRBJ2-7, with 9 bases fitting TRBD1. Germline-derived CDR1 and CDR2 are SGHNT and YYREEE (reference sequence). This CDR3 has 15 amino acids. The trim removed 0 bases at V and 6 bases at J, leaving 7 bases unmatched.